This T cell receptor beta chain comes out of a study of vaccination and CD4 T cells after COVID-19. Notes on the study in general: Convalescent patient numbers were relatively low, with no early post-infection timepoints.

In its sample, this clonotype is large. What it binds is unknown. Trimming pared 6 bases from V and 6 bases from J, leaving 18 bases between. Germline values: CDR1 SGHTA, CDR2 FQGNSA. The CDR3 sequence is 16 residues long. Treatment here: roughly nine-day PBMC culture with coronavirus spike peptide pools or control peptides (ViraFEST assay). Cultured CD4+ T cell DNA underwent sequencing with the Oncomine TCR Beta short-read assay. TCRdb fed the PCR reads into MiXCR, producing one record per CDR3 protein. The sample shows approximately 13,000 distinct CDR3 sequences, roughly 50% of them seen only once. This chain links TRBV7-2 with TRBJ1-6, with no clear D. Sequenced sample: CD4+ T cells from blood, cultured in vitro. The TCR sequence derives from a human donor who had recovered from COVID-19. The CDR3 sequence is CASRPTRTLSNSPLHF. CDR3 coding DNA: TGTGCCAGCAGGCCTACCCGGACGTTGAGTAATTCACCCCTCCACTTT.